A single sample is the source of the 13 T cell receptor beta chains below, sequenced in a study of blood T cells in healthy people across ages. Through a sample-barcoded 5' primer and a J-beta primer mix, a second PCR was run for roughly 7 to 11 cycles. MiXCR, applied by TCRdb to the 5' RACE reads, yields one record per CDR3 protein. This table has 1.5 million to 2 million distinct CDR3 sequences, almost 35% appearing once. The sequenced material came from blood. The receptors originated from a woman aged 30 to 39 in good health.

This clonotype was counted a few times. The chain carries TRBV4-1 and TRBJ2-1; D may be TRBD1 (5 bases). Germline V CDR1 and CDR2: MGHRA, YSYEKL. This CDR3 contains 14 residues. The V end was cut by 3 bases, the J end by 10 bases, with 16 bases between. CDR3 amino acids: CASSHTRERGEQFF. The CDR3, as DNA: TGCGCCAGCAGCCACACCAGGGAAAGGGGCGAGCAGTTCTTC.

The chain uses TRBV4-2 and TRBJ2-1, with D uncertain. Trimming removed 3 bases from V and 1 base from J, with 16 bases in between. This CDR3 region has 17 residues. Germline V gene data show CDR1 as LGHNA and CDR2 as YNFKEQ. This CDR3 is CASSHPSGGASYNEQFF. CDR3 nucleotides: TGTGCCAGCAGCCACCCATCTGGCGGTGCATCCTACAATGAGCAGTTCTTC.

This sequence joins TRBV6-2 or TRBV6-3 and TRBJ1-2; TRBD1 agrees at 9 bases. Trimming cost V 0 bases and J 1 base; bases outside gene matches: 6. Germline values: CDR1 MNHEY, CDR2 SVGEGT. The CDR3 contains 17 residues. The CDR3 DNA sequence: TGTGCCAGCAGTTACTCGGTCCGGACAGGGGTTAACTATGGCTACACCTTC. It yields the protein CASSYSVRTGVNYGYTF.

As concerns this clonotype: A read error is possible here, since a much larger clone lies one base away. The chain combines TRBV3-1 with TRBJ2-3; maybe TRBD2 (6 bases). The V end was cut by 8 bases, the J end by 6 bases, with 21 bases between. Germline V gives CDR1 LGHDT, CDR2 YNNKEL (reference sequence). The CDR3 runs to 15 residues. As DNA, the CDR3 is TGTGCCAGCGGCAACCAAGTGACTAGAGGTGATACGCAGTATTTT. Translating gives CASGNQVTRGDTQYF.

The J gene is TRBJ1-1, the V gene TRBV14; no definite D call. V dropped 7 bases and J dropped 3 bases, with 6 bases sitting between them. CDR3 length: 11 residues. The germline gives CDR1 SGHDN, CDR2 FVKESK. CDR3: CASMGDTEAFF. Written as DNA, the CDR3 is TGTGCCAGCATGGGAGACACTGAAGCTTTCTTT.

This clonotype came up a few times. The chain employs TRBV7-9 and TRBJ2-4, with D unresolved. TRBJ2-7 explains the end of the DNA better; the J call may be wrong. The CDR3 sequence is 13 residues long. Germline-derived CDR1 and CDR2 are SEHNR and FQNEAQ (reference sequence). The CDR3 DNA sequence: TGTGCCAGCAGCTTAGCTTCCGGGTTCGAGCAGTACTTC. Translation: CASSLASGFEQYF.

In nucleotides, the CDR3 is TGTGCCAGCAGCTTAGACCAGGGGAGATTAGGAGAGACCCAGTACTTC. Protein product: CASSLDQGRLGETQYF. The rearrangement joins TRBV13 to TRBJ2-5; TRBD1 might be the D (6 bases). The germline V and J ends were trimmed by 1 base and 4 bases, with 16 bases remaining between them. In germline, CDR1 is PRHDT, CDR2 FYEKMQ (reference sequence). The CDR3 is made up of 16 amino acids.

The chain joins TRBV20-1 to TRBJ1-1; 7 bases are shared with TRBD1. J gave up 4 bases and V 1 base, and 9 bases lay outside the gene matches. The CDR3 covers 15 residues. Germline V lookup: CDR1 DFQATT, CDR2 SNEGSKA (reference sequence). Here the CDR3 DNA reads TGCAGTGCTAGAGCCGGTCTACAGGGGATCACTGAAGCTTTCTTT. Amino acid sequence: CSARAGLQGITEAFF.

This clonotype was counted at least ten times. This chain connects TRBV28 to TRBJ2-3; TRBD1 might be the D (6 bases). V was shortened by 4 bases and J by 1 base, with 15 bases between the two germline ends. CDR3 length equals 16 residues. The germline V gene encodes CDR1 MDHEN and CDR2 SYDVKM. CDR3 protein: CASSSNRVQGTDTQYF. CDR3 in DNA: TGTGCCAGCAGTTCGAACAGGGTGCAAGGCACAGATACGCAGTATTTT.

Written as DNA, the CDR3 is TGTGCCAGCAGTGACGACAGAAACACCGGGGAGCTGTTTTTT. Protein: CASSDDRNTGELFF. V and J are TRBV6-5 and TRBJ2-2, with TRBD1 as a possible D gene (5 bases). Trimming stripped 5 bases from V and 2 bases from J, with 9 bases between. The V gene's germline CDR1 is MNHEY and CDR2 SVGAGI. This CDR3 has 14 amino acids.

This sequence joins TRBV5-1 and TRBJ2-7; 8 nucleotides match TRBD2. The V gene end was trimmed by 3 bases and the J gene end by 10 bases; junction bases not matched to a gene: 12. Germline V lookup: CDR1 SGHRS, CDR2 YFSETQ. This CDR3 contains 14 residues. The CDR3 DNA reads TGCGCCAGCAGCTGGAGGGAGAGTAGCGGGGTCCAGTACTTC. Its protein product is CASSWRESSGVQYF.

In this sample, this clonotype turned up a few times. This chain joins TRBV3-1 and TRBJ1-1; 7 positions match TRBD1. The CDR3 totals 15 residues. Trimming at V came to 1 base and at J to 5 bases, leaving 7 bases not matched to a gene. Germline-derived CDR1 and CDR2 are LGHDT and YNNKEL (reference sequence). Written as DNA, the CDR3 is TGTGCCAGCAGCCAAGCCAGGGGGGCGGGAACTGAAGCTTTCTTT. Protein: CASSQARGAGTEAFF.

This chain links TRBV12-3 or TRBV12-4 with TRBJ1-2, with D maybe TRBD1 (6 bases). Trimming shortened V by 5 bases and J by 7 bases, and 20 bases separated the two germline ends. This CDR3 is 15 amino acids long. Here the CDR3 reads CASSPTGPQGGGYTF. For the CDR3, the DNA is TGTGCCAGCAGTCCGACAGGTCCCCAAGGGGGTGGCTACACCTTC.